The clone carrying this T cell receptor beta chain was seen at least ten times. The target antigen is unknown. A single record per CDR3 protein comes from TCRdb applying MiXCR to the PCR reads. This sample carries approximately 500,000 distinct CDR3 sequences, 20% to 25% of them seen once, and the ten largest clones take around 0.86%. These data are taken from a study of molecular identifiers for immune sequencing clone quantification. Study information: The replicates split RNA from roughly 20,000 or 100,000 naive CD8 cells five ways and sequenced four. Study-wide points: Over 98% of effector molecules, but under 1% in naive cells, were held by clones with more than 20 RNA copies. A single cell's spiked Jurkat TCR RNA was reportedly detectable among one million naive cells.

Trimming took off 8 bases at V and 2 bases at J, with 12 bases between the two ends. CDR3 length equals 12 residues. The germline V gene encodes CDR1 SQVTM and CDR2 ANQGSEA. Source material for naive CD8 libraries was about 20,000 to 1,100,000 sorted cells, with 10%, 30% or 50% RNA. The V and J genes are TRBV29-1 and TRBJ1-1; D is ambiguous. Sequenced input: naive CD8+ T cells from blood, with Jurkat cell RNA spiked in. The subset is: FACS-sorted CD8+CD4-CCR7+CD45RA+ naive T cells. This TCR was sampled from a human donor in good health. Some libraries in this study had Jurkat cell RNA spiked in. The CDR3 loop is CSSRTHNTEAFF. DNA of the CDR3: TGCAGCTCCCGAACCCATAACACTGAAGCTTTCTTT.